This T cell receptor (beta chain) derives from a study of early T cells in non-severe SARS-CoV-2 infection. Study information: The authors sequenced bulk RNA from unsorted whole blood, leaving chains unpaired.

The TCR library protocol was used to attach unique molecular identifiers. These identifiers were attached to individual cDNA molecules. TCRdb reprocessed the 5' RACE reads via MiXCR and lists one record per CDR3 protein. Of roughly 83,000 distinct CDR3 sequences listed, about 10% were seen once; the top ten hold 6.5% to 9%. V shed 3 bases, J shed 3 bases, and the junction held 12 bases outside the gene matches. The CDR3 has 17 residues. Germline assignment: CDR1 MNHEY and CDR2 SVGEGT. This clonotype came up many times. The sequence derives from an adult who was a healthcare worker with PCR-confirmed SARS-CoV-2 infection or an uninfected control (not recorded which). The chain links TRBV6-2 or TRBV6-3 to TRBJ2-3; 7 bases fit TRBD2. The sequencing used whole blood, collected at baseline. The CDR3 protein is CASSYFFRREQTDTQYF. DNA for the CDR3: TGTGCCAGCAGTTATTTCTTTCGGCGGGAGCAAACAGATACGCAGTATTTT.